What follows are 4 T cell receptor beta chains derived from one specimen sequenced in a study of tumor and adjacent non-tumor tissue in lung cancer. TCRbeta libraries were built with three rounds of nested PCR, modified from ARM-PCR. TCRdb re-derived calls from the multiplex PCR reads in MiXCR, one entry per CDR3 protein. The sample has some 100,000 distinct CDR3 sequences, 75% seen once; the top ten hold about 39%. This sample's RNA came from whole unsorted tissue. Sequencing was performed on lung tumor tissue. The receptors here all came from a woman aged 55-75 years with non-small cell lung cancer.

DNA for the CDR3: TGCAGTGCTAAATCACAGGGGATAGGTGGCTACACCTTC. The encoded protein is CSAKSQGIGGYTF. The rearrangement links TRBV20-1 to TRBJ1-2; the match to TRBD1 covers 7 bases. This CDR3 has 13 residues. Unmatched junction bases numbered 9, after V lost 4 bases and J lost 7 bases. Germline V gene sequence: CDR1 DFQATT, CDR2 SNEGSKA (reference sequence).

This clonotype was detected once. The CDR3 carries no conserved terminal phenylalanine or tryptophan, so it likely arises from a read error. The rearrangement links TRBV20-1 to TRBJ2-2; no clear D gene. Germline lookup yields CDR1 DFQATT and CDR2 SNEGSKA (reference sequence). This CDR3 is built from 12 residues. The CDR3 loop reads CSASTVTRELFI. The CDR3 bases are TGCAGTGCTAGCACAGTCACCAGGGAGCTGTTTATT.

Remarks on this clonotype: A clone one base away is much larger, so this may be a read error. The CDR3 does not end in the conserved phenylalanine or tryptophan, so this is likely a read error. The CDR3 reads CASSSTGVTYEQYI. DNA of the CDR3: TGTGCCAGCAGCTCGACAGGCGTTACCTACGAGCAGTACATC. The rearrangement uses TRBV5-4 and TRBJ2-7, with D perhaps TRBD1 (6 bases). Deletions cut 3 bases from V and 2 bases from J, with 12 bases between. Germline lookup yields CDR1 SGHNT and CDR2 YYREEE (reference sequence). The CDR3 runs 14 residues.

Of note for this clonotype: One end of the junction fails to match germline, which may point to a read error. This sequence joins TRBV4-3 and TRBJ2-7; 10 nucleotides align to TRBD1. This CDR3 spans 16 amino acids. Germline CDR1 reads LGHNA; CDR2 reads YSLEER. DNA for the CDR3: TGCGCCAGCAGTCAAGATAAAGGACAGGGGGCCTACGAGCAGTACTTC. As protein: CASSQDKGQGAYEQYF.